Here is one T cell receptor beta chain with its context. These data belong to a study of memory CD4+ T cells and cytomegalovirus serostatus. Sequencing used immunoSEQ multiplex PCR; TCRdb keeps in-frame clones, though not all of them. In the table there are some 56,000 clones, 82% of which are singletons. CDR3 length: 15 residues. Trimming removed 6 bases at V and 7 bases at J, with 16 bases between. CDR1 and CDR2 (germline): SEHNR, FQNEAQ (reference sequence). Single viable CD3+CD4+CD8-CD45RO+ cells were sorted as the memory CD4+ T cells. After thawing, CD4+ T cells were positively selected. The TCR was taken from an adult in good health and CMV-seronegative. This chain uses TRBV7-9 with TRBJ1-6; tentative D call: TRBD1 (5 bases). Sequenced sample: memory CD4+ T cells from blood. The CDR3: CASSSSQGNNSPLHF. CDR3 coding DNA: TGTGCCAGCAGTTCCAGCCAGGGTAACAATTCACCCCTCCACTTT.